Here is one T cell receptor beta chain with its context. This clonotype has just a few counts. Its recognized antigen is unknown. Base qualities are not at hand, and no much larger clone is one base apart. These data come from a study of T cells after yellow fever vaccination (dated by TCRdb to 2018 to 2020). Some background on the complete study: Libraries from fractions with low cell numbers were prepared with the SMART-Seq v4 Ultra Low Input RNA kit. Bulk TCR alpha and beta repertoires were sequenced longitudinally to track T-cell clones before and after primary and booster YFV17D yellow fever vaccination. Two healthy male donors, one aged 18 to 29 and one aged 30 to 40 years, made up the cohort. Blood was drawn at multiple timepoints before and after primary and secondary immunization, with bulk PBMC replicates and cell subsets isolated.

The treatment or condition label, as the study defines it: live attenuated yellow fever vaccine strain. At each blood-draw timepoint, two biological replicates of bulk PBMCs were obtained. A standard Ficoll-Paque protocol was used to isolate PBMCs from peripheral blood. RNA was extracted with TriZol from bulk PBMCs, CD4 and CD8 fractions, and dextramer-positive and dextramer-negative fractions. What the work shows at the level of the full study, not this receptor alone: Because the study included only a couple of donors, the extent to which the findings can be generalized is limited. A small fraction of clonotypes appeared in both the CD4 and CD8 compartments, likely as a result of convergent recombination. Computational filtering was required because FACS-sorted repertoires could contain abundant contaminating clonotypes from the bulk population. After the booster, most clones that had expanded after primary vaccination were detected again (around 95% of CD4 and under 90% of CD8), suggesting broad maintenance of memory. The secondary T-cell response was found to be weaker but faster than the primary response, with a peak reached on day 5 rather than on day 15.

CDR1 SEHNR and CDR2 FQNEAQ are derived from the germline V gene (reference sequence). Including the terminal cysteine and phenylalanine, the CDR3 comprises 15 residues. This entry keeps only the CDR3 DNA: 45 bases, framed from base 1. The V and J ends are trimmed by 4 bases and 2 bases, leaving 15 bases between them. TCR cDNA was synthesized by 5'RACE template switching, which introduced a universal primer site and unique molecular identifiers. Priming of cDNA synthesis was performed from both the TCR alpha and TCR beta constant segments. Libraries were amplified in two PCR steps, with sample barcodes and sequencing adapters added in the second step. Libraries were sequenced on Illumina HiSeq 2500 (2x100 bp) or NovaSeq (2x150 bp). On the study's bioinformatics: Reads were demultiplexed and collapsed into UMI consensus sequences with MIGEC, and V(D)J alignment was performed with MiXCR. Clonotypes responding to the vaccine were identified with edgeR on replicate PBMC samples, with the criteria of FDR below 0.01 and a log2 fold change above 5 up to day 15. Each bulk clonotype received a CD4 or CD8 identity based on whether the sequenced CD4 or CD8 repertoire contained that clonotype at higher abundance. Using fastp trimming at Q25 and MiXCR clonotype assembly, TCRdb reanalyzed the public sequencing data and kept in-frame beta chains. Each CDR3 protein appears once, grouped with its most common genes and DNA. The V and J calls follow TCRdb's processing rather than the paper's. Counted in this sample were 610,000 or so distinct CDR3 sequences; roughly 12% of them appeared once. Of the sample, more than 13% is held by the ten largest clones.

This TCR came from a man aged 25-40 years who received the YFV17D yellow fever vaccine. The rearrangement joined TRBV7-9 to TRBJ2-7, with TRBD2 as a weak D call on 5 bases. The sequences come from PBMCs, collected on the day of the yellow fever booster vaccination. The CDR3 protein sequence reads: CASSYLRRETYEQYF. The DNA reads TGTGCCAGCAGCTATTTGCGCCGGGAAACCTACGAGCAGTACTTC.